The 2 T cell receptor beta chains below all came from one sample that was sequenced in a study of blood T cell repertoires in COVID-19. Sequencing used immunoSEQ multiplex PCR; TCRdb keeps in-frame clones, though not all of them. The sample holds 150,000 to 200,000 clones, roughly 82% seen once. Sequencing input: PBMCs or T cells enriched from blood (not recorded which). These receptor sequences come from a woman aged 60 to 75 with acute COVID-19.

J is TRBJ1-6 and V is TRBV7-2; unclear D gene. The V end lost 2 bases, the J end lost 0 bases, and 8 bases lay between the germline ends. The CDR3 has 16 residues. CDR1 is SGHTA, CDR2 FQGNSA, per germline. The CDR3 DNA sequence: TGTGCCAGCAGCTTAAGGGAGAGCTCCTATAATTCACCCCTCCACTTT. It translates to CASSLRESSYNSPLHF.

This sequence joins TRBV10-3 and TRBJ2-7; D is unclear. Trimming left V 3 bases short and J 5 bases short, with 11 bases between. CDR3 length: 13 residues. Per germline, CDR1 ENHRY and CDR2 SYGVKD. In DNA, the CDR3 is TGTGCCATCAGTGATCTATTAACGAACGAGCAGTACGTC. Translation: CAISDLLTNEQYV.